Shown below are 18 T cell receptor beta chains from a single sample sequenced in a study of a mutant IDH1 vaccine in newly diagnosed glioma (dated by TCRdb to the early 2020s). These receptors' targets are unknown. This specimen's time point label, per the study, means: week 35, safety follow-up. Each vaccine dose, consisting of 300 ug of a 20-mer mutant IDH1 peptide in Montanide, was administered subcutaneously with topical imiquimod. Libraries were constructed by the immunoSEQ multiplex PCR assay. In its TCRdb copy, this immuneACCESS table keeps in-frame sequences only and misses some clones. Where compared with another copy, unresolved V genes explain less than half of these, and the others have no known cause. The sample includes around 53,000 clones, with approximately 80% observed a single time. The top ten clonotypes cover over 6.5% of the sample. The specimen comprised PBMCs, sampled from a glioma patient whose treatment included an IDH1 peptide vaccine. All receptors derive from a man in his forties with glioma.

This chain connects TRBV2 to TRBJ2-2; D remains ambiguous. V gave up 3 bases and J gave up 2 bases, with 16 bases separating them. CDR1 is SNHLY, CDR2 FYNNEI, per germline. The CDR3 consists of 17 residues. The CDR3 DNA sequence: TGTGCCAGCAGTGATGTTGCGGCAGCGTTAAACACCGGGGAGCTGTTTTTT. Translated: CASSDVAAALNTGELFF.

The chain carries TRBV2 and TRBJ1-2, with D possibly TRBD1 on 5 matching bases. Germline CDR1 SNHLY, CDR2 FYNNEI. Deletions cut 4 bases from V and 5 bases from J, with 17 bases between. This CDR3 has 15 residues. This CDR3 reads CASSVSDGGFYGYTF. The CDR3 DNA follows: TGTGCCAGCAGTGTGTCGGACGGGGGATTTTATGGCTACACCTTC.

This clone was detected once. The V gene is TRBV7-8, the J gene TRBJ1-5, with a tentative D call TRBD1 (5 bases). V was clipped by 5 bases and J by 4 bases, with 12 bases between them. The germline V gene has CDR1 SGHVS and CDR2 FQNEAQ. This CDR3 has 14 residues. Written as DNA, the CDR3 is TGTGCCAGCAGCCGGGGCCGCCCTAATCAGCCCCAGCATTTT. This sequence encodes CASSRGRPNQPQHF.

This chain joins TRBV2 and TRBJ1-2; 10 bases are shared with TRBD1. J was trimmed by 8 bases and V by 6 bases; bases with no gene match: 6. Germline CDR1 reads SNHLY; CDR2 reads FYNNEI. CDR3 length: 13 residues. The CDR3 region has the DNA TGTGCCAGCAGCCCCGGGACAGGGGTCGGCTACACCTTC. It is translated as CASSPGTGVGYTF.

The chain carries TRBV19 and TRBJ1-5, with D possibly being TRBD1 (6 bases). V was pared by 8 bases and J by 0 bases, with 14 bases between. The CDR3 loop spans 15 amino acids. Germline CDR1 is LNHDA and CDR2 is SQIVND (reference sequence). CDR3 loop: CASGGGANSNQPQHF. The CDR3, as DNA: TGTGCCAGTGGTGGGGGGGCGAATAGCAATCAGCCCCAGCATTTT.

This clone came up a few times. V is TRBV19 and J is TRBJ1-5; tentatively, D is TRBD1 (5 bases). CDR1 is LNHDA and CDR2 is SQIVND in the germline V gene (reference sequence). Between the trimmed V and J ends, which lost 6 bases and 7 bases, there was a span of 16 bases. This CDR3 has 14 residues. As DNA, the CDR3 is TGTGCCAGTAGGTCCTCGGGGGGGGGACAGCCCCAGCATTTT. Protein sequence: CASRSSGGGQPQHF.

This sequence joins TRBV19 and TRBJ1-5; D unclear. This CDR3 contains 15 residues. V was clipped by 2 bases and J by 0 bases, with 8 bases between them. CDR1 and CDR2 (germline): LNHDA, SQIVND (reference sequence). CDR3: CASSIPQLSNQPQHF. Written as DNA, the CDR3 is TGTGCCAGTAGTATACCCCAACTTAGCAATCAGCCCCAGCATTTT.

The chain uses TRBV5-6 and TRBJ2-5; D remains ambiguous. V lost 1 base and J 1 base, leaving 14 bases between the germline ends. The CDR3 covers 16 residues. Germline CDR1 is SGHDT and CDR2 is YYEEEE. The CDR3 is CASSLRVAQLQETQYF. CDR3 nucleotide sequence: TGTGCCAGCAGCTTGAGAGTAGCTCAACTCCAAGAGACCCAGTACTTC.

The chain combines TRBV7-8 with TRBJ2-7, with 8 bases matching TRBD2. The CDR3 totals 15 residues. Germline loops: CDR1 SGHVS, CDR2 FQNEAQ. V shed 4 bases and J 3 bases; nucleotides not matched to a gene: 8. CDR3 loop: CASSWAAGVDYEQYF. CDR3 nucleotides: TGTGCCAGCAGCTGGGCAGCGGGGGTCGACTACGAGCAGTACTTC.

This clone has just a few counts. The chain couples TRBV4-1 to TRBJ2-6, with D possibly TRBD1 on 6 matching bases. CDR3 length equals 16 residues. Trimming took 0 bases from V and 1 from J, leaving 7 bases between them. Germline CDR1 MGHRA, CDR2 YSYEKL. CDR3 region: CASSQETGSGANVLTF. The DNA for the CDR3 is TGCGCCAGCAGCCAAGAAACAGGGTCTGGGGCCAACGTCCTGACTTTC.

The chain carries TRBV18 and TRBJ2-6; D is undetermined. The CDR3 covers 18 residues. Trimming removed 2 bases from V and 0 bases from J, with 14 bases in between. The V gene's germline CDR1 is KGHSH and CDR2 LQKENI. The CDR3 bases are TGTGCCAGCTCACCAAGGGATCCCCTGAGCTCTGGGGCCAACGTCCTGACTTTC. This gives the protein CASSPRDPLSSGANVLTF.

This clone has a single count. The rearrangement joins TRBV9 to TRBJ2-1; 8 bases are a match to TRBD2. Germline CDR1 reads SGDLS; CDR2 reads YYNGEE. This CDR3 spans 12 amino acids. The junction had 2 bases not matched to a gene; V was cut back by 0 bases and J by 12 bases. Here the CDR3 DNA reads TGTGCCAGCAGCGTAGCGGGGGGGACGCAGTTCTTC. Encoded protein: CASSVAGGTQFF.

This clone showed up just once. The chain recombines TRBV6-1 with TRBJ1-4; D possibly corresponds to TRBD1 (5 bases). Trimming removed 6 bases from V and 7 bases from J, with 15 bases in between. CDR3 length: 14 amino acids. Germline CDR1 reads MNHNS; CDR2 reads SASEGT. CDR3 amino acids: CASRETEGSEKLFF. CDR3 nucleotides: TGTGCCAGCAGGGAGACAGAAGGCAGTGAAAAACTGTTTTTT.

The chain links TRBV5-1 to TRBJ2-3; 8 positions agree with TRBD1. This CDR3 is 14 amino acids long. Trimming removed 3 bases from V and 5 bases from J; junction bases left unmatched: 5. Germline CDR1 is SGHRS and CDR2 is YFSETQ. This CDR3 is CASSSTGAGDTQYF. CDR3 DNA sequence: TGCGCCAGCAGCTCGACAGGGGCGGGAGATACGCAGTATTTT.

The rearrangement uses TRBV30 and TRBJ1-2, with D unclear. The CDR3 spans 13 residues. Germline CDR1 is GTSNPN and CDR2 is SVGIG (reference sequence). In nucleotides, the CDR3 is TGTGCGTCCCTTGAACAGAGATACTATGGCTACACCTTC. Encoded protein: CASLEQRYYGYTF.

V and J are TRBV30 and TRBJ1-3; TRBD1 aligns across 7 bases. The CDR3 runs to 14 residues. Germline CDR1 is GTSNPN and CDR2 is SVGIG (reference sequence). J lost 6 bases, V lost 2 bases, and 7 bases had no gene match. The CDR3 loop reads CAWSPRGQSNTIYF. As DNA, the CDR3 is TGTGCCTGGAGTCCCCGGGGACAGTCAAACACCATATATTTT.

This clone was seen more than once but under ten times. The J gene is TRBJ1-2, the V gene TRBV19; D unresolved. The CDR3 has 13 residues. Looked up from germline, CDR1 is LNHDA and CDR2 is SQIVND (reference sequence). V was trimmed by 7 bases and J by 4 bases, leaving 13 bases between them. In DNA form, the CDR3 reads TGTGCCAGTACGATGCAGGCCGTCTATGGCTACACCTTC. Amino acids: CASTMQAVYGYTF.

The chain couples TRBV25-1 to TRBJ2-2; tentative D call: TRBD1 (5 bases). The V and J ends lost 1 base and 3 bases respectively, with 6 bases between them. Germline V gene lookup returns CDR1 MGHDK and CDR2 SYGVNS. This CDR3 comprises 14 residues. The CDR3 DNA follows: TGTGCCAGCAGTGAATCCAGGGACACCGGGGAGCTGTTTTTT. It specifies CASSESRDTGELFF.